This T cell receptor beta chain appears in the sequencing data of a study of cytomegalovirus exposure and HLA in healthy donors. Findings of the study overall: The study recorded 160 or so TCR beta chains that were cytomegalovirus-associated. Cytomegalovirus status was reportedly diagnosed by the classifier with high sensitivity and specificity. No immune exposure information besides CMV serostatus was available.

It was with 60 Vbeta and 13 Jbeta primers that the PCR ran. TCRdb's copy holds only in-frame clones and misses some; the assay was immunoSEQ multiplex PCR. The table includes under 200,000 clones, roughly 85% detected once. The V gene's germline CDR1 is WSHSY and CDR2 SAAADI. V lost 3 bases to trimming and J lost 2 bases, with 13 bases between them. This CDR3 comprises 15 residues. With regard to this clone: The antigen is unknown.

The V call is TRBV10-2, the J call TRBJ2-5; D may be TRBD2 (6 bases). Source material: PBMCs. The clonotype originates from a woman between 40 and 50 years old in good health and CMV-seronegative. The CDR3 protein is CASSEPTRDQETQYF. CDR3 DNA sequence: TGCGCCAGCAGTGAACCGACTAGGGATCAAGAGACCCAGTACTTC.